The present TCR beta chain was sequenced within a study of cytomegalovirus exposure and HLA in healthy donors. V shed 1 base and J shed 2 bases, with 9 bases lying between them. Germline V gene sequence: CDR1 LNHDA, CDR2 SQIVND (reference sequence). The CDR3 totals 16 residues. A word on this clone: Its antigen is not identified.

Findings and limits, study-wide: Many donors carried some public TCRs, although rarity characterized most TCR sequences.

The PCR made use of 60 Vbeta and 13 Jbeta primers. Clones were sequenced by immunoSEQ multiplex PCR, and TCRdb holds only the in-frame ones, with some missing. The profile shows about 160,000 clones, 60% to 80% of them singletons. What was sequenced was PBMCs. This TCR came from a man between 45 and 60 years old in good health and CMV-seropositive. The genes are TRBV19 and TRBJ2-6; D possibly corresponds to TRBD2 (7 bases). The CDR3 loop is CASSIVGGAGANVLTF. DNA of the CDR3: TGTGCCAGTAGTATAGTAGGGGGGGCTGGGGCCAACGTCCTGACTTTC.